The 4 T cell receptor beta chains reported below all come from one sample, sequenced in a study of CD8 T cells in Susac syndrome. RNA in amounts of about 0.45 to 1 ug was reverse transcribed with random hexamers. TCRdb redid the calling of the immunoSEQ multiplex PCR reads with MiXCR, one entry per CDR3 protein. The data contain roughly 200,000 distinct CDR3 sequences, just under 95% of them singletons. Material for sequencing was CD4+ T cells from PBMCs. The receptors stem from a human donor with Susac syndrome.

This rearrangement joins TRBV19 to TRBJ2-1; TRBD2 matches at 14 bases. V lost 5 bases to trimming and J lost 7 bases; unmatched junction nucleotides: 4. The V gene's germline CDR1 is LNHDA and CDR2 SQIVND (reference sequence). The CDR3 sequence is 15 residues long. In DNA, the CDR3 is TGTGCCAGTAGTCTCCGGACTAGCGGGAGGAATGAGCAGTTCTTC. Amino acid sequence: CASSLRTSGRNEQFF.

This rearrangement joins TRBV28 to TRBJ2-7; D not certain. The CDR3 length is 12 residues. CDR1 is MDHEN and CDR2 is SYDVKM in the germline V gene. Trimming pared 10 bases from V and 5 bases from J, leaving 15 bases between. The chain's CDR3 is CATTSEIHEQYF. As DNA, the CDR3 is TGTGCCACCACTTCAGAGATTCACGAGCAGTACTTC.

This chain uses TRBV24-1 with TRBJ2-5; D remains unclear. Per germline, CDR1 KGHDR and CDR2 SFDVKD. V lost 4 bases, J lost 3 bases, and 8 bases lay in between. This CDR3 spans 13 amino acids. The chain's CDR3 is CATSDPREETQYF. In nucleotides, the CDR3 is TGTGCCACCAGTGACCCCCGGGAAGAGACCCAGTACTTC.

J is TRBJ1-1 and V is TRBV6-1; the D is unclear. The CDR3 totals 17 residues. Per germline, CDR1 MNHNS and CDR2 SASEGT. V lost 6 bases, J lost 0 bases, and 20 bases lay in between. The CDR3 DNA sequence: TGTGCCAGCAGGCCTGGGTGGGCAAGCTCCATGAACACTGAAGCTTTCTTT. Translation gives CASRPGWASSMNTEAFF.